The 3 T cell receptor beta chains listed next were all sequenced from one sample in a study of glioma-infiltrating T cells. Using RNA template, CDR3s of TCR alpha and beta were amplified with iRepertoire arm-PCR. One entry per CDR3 protein, called by TCRdb with MiXCR from the multiplex PCR reads. The sample shows around 350,000 distinct CDR3 sequences, less than 50% of them seen only once. Sample: glioma tissue, nonneoplastic brain tissue, or PBMCs (not recorded which). These receptors came from a human donor with low-grade glioma or glioblastoma, undergoing nonglioma brain surgery, or in good health (not recorded which).

This clonotype has just a few counts. The chain carries TRBV3-1 and TRBJ2-7; 7 bases line up with TRBD2. With V trimmed by 5 bases and J by 2 bases, 6 bases remained unmatched. Germline CDR1 and CDR2: LGHDT and YNNKEL (reference sequence). The CDR3 is 14 residues long. In DNA form, the CDR3 reads TGTGCCAGCAGCAAGGCTAGCGGACCCTACGAGCAGTACTTC. This codes for CASSKASGPYEQYF.

As for this clonotype: It may be a read error: a sequence one base away is much more abundant. This chain joins TRBV6-2 or TRBV6-3 and TRBJ2-7; D is unresolved. The germline CDR1 and CDR2 sequences are MNHEY and SVGEGT. The CDR3 is made up of 12 amino acids. CDR3 sequence: CASRRSFYEQHF. The CDR3 DNA reads TGTGCCAGCAGACGGTCTTTCTACGAGCAGCACTTC.

This rearrangement joins TRBV4-2 to TRBJ2-7; tentatively, D is TRBD2 (6 bases). The germline V gene encodes CDR1 LGHNA and CDR2 YNFKEQ. V was clipped by 0 bases and J by 6 bases, with 24 bases between them. This CDR3 contains 18 residues. CDR3 DNA: TGTGCCAGCAGCCAAGATCATGACTTCCTGGACTACCGGCCCGAGCAGTACTTC. Its translation is CASSQDHDFLDYRPEQYF.